This TCR beta chain emerged from a study of blood T cell repertoires in COVID-19. Study overall: Donors in the United States, Italy and Spain gave samples during acute or convalescent COVID-19. T cells, B-cell-depleted T cells, or PBMCs supplied cDNA or gDNA.

Under the authors' procedure: How many nucleated cells were present was estimated from reference gene primer amplification. TCRdb keeps only in-frame clones here, not all; method: immunoSEQ multiplex PCR. The V and J calls and the clone size are those of that table, but D and trimming were determined from the DNA. The sample contains 200,000 to 250,000 clones, 89% of which appear only once. V lost 1 base and J 4 bases, leaving 5 bases between the germline ends. The CDR3 runs to 13 residues. Germline lookup yields CDR1 LGHNT and CDR2 FRNRAP. The sequence came from a woman aged 40 to 50 with acute or convalescent COVID-19. V and J are TRBV12-5 and TRBJ1-3; TRBD1 is a possible D gene (5 bases). Sequences were obtained from peripheral blood. CDR3 sequence: CASGLAGGNTIYF. CDR3 bases: TGTGCTAGTGGTTTGGCAGGGGGAAACACCATATATTTT.